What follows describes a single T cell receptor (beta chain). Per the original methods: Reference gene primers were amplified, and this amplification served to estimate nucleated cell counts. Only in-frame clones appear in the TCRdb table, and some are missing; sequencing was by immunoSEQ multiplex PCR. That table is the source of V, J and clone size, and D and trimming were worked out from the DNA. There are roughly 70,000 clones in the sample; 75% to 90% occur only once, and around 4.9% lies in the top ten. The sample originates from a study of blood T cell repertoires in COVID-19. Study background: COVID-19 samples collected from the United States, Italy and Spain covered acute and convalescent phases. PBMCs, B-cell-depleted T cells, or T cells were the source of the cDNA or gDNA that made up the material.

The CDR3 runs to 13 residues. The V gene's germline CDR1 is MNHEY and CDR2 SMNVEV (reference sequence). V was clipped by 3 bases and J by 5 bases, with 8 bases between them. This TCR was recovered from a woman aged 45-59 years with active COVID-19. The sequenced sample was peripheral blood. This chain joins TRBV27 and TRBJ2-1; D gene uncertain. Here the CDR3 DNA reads TGTGCCAGCAGTTTTACACAGCACAATGAGCAGTTCTTC. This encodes CASSFTQHNEQFF.